Many counts were recorded for the clone carrying this T cell receptor beta chain. Its matching antigen is unknown. These data are taken from a study of CD8 T cells in ankylosing spondylitis. CDR3 length equals 16 residues. The V and J ends lost 3 bases and 4 bases, in that order; junction bases with no gene match: 6. The germline V gene has CDR1 SGDLS and CDR2 YYNGEE. Quantitative 5'-RACE was performed with molecular barcodes, and it yielded the TCR beta libraries. TCRdb reprocessed the 5' RACE reads with MiXCR, giving one entry per CDR3 protein. Among more than 7,500 distinct CDR3 sequences, about 3.8% were seen once, and the ten largest hold about 9.4%. Study-level findings and limits: There were earlier reports of some motif variants in reactive arthritis synovial fluid and blood.

The J gene is TRBJ2-1, the V gene TRBV9, with 11 bases that match TRBD2. The sequencing input was blood, either unsorted or a sorted T cell fraction (not recorded which). The source of this sequence is a female donor with ankylosing spondylitis or in good health (not recorded which). CDR3 sequence reads: CASSGIAGGAYNEQFF. CDR3 in DNA: TGTGCCAGCAGCGGCATAGCGGGGGGGGCATACAATGAGCAGTTCTTC.